Presented here are 7 T cell receptor beta chains from one specimen sequenced in a study of T-cell reconstitution after alpha-beta-depleted transplantation in children. Molecular barcoding with unique molecular identifiers was used for the TCRbeta library. TCRdb itself ran the PCR reads through MiXCR, one entry per CDR3 protein. The sample lists approximately 390,000 distinct CDR3 sequences; about 11% were seen once. The sequences come from PBMCs from the stem cell graft donor, collected from the stem cell graft. Every receptor here comes from a human donor who donated a stem cell graft to a child with acute myeloid leukemia.

This clonotype showed up many times. The rearrangement uses TRBV5-1 and TRBJ1-4; D possibly corresponds to TRBD1 (5 bases). Germline assignment: CDR1 SGHRS and CDR2 YFSETQ. This CDR3 contains 13 residues. Trimming stripped 0 bases from V and 5 bases from J, with 5 bases between. CDR3 nucleotide sequence: TGCGCCAGCAGCTTGGGACAGAATGAAAAACTGTTTTTT. It yields the protein CASSLGQNEKLFF.

This CDR3 reads CASSTLGGAADTQYF. Written as DNA, the CDR3 is TGTGCCAGCTCGACCTTAGGGGGCGCGGCAGATACGCAGTATTTT. The J gene is TRBJ2-3, the V gene TRBV7-9; TRBD1 matches 7 bases. CDR1 is SEHNR and CDR2 is FQNEAQ in the germline V gene (reference sequence). J lost 4 bases, V lost 8 bases, and 12 bases had no gene match. This CDR3 is built from 15 residues. Combining the CDR3 with reference TRBV7-9 and TRBJ2-3 gives the whole variable domain DTGVSQNPRHKITKRGQNVTFRCDPISEHNRLYWYRQTLGQGPEFLTYFQNEAQLEKSRLLSDRFSAERPKGSFSTLEIQRTEQGDSAMYLCASSTLGGAADTQYFGPGTRLTVL.

This clonotype was seen repeatedly, ten times or more. V gene TRBV11-3 combines with J gene TRBJ2-2; 7 bases are shared with TRBD2. V lost 5 bases, J lost 6 bases, and 3 bases stayed unmatched. Germline values: CDR1 SGHNT, CDR2 YENEEA. The CDR3 runs 13 residues. CDR3 nucleotides: TGTGCCAGCAGCCCAGGGAGGGCCGGGGAGCTGTTTTTT. Residues: CASSPGRAGELFF.

This clonotype was seen just once. The rearrangement uses TRBV12-3 or TRBV12-4 and TRBJ2-5; D might be TRBD2 (5 bases). Trimming cost V 5 bases and J 4 bases, with 17 bases left between them. This CDR3 is 15 amino acids long. CDR3 coding DNA: TGTGCCAGCAGTATCGACGTGAACGGAGGAGAGACCCAGTACTTC. This gives the protein CASSIDVNGGETQYF.

This chain uses TRBV28 with TRBJ2-3; D could derive from TRBD1 or TRBD2 (6 bases each). CDR3 size: 15 residues. Germline CDR1 is MDHEN and CDR2 is SYDVKM. V gave up 7 bases and J gave up 2 bases, with 16 bases separating them. The CDR3 nucleotides are TGTGCCAGCAAACTGACTAGGGGGAACACAGATACGCAGTATTTT. Amino acid sequence: CASKLTRGNTDTQYF.

For this clonotype: At one end, the junction sequence differs from germline, possibly due to a read error. The genes are TRBV4-2 and TRBJ2-1; 9 bases map to TRBD2. The length of the CDR3 is 15 residues. Per the germline V gene, CDR1 is LGHNA and CDR2 is YNFKEQ. The CDR3, as DNA: TGTGCCAGGAGCCCGGGACTAGCATCCTACAATGAGCAGTTCTTC. Protein sequence: CARSPGLASYNEQFF.

This clonotype was counted between two and nine times. The rearrangement joins TRBV29-1 to TRBJ2-7, with D perhaps being TRBD1 or TRBD2 (5 bases each). V was clipped by 2 bases and J by 6 bases, with 17 bases between them. The CDR3 is 14 amino acids. The germline V gene encodes CDR1 SQVTM and CDR2 ANQGSEA. CDR3 amino acids: CSVEKRLGGSEQYF. The DNA of the CDR3 is TGCAGCGTTGAAAAACGGCTTGGGGGTAGCGAGCAGTACTTC.